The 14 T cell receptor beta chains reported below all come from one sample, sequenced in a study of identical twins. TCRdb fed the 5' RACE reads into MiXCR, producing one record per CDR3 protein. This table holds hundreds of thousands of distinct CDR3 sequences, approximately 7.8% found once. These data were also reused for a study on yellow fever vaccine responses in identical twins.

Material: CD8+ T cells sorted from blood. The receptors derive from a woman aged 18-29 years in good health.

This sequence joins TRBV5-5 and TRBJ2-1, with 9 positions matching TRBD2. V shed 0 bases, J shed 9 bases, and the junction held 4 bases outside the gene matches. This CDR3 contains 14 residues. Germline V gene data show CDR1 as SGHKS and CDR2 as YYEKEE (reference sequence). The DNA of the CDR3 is TGTGCCAGCAGCTTGGCGGTAGCGGGGGCTGAGCAGTTCTTC. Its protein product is CASSLAVAGAEQFF. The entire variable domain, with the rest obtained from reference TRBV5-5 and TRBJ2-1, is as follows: DAGVTQSPTHLIKTRGQQVTLRCSPISGHKSVSWYQQVLGQGPQFIFQYYEKEERGRGNFPDRFSARQFPNYSSELNVNALLLGDSALYLCASSLAVAGAEQFFGPGTRLTVL.

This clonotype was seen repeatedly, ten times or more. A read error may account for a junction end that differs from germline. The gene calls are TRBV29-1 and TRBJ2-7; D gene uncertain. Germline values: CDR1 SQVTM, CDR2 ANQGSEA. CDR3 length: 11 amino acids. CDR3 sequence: CSVEDRTGPVF. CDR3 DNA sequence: TGCAGCGTTGAAGATAGGACGGGCCCAGTCTTC.

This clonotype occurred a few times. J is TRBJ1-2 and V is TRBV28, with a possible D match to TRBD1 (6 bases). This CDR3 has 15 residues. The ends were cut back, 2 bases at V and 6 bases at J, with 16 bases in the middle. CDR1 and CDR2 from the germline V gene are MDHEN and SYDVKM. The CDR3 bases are TGTGCCAGCAGTTTAGGGCAGGGGATCACTGATGGCTACACCTTC. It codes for CASSLGQGITDGYTF.

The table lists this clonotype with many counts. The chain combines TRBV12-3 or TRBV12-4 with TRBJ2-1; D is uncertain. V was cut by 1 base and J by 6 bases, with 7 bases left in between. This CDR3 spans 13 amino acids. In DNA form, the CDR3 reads TGTGCCAGCAGTTTAGGGACGATCAATGAGCAGTTCTTC. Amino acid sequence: CASSLGTINEQFF.

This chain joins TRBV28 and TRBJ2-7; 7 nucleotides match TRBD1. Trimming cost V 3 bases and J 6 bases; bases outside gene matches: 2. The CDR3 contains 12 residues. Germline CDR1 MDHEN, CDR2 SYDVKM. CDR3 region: CASSLTGREQYV. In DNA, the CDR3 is TGTGCCAGCAGTTTGACAGGGCGCGAGCAGTACGTC.

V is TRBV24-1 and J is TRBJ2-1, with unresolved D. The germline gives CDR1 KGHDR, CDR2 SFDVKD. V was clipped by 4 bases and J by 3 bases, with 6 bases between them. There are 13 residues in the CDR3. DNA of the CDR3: TGTGCCACCAGTGAAGGCTACTACAATGAGCAGTTCTTC. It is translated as CATSEGYYNEQFF.

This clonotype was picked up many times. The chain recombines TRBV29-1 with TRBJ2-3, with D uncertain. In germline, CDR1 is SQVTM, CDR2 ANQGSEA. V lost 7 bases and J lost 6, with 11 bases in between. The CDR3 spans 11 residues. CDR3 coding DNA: TGCAGCGAAGGGCCGGTGGATACGCAGTATTTT. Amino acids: CSEGPVDTQYF.

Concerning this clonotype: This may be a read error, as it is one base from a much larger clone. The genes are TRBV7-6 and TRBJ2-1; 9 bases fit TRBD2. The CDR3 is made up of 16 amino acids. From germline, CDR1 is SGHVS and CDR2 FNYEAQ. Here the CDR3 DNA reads TGTGCCTGCAGCCTCCTAGCGGGAAGCTCCTACAATGAGCAGTTCTTC. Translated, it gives CACSLLAGSSYNEQFF.

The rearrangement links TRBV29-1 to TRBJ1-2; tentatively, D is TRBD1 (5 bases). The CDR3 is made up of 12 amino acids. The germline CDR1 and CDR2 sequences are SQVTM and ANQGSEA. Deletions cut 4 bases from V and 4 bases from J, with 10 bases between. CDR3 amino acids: CSVAWGGYGYTF. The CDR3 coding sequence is TGCAGCGTTGCATGGGGGGGCTATGGCTACACCTTC.

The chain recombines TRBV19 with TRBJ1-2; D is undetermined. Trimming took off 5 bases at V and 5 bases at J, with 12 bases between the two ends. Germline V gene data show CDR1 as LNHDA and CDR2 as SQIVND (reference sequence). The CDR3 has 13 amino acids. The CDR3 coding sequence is TGTGCCAGTAGTCCCCCCTCCGGGTATGGCTACACCTTC. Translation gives CASSPPSGYGYTF.

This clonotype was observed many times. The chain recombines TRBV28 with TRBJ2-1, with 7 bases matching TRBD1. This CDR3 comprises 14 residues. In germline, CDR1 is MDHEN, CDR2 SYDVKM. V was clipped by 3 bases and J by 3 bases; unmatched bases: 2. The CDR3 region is CASSFGTDYNEQFF. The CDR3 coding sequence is TGTGCCAGCAGTTTCGGGACAGACTACAATGAGCAGTTCTTC.

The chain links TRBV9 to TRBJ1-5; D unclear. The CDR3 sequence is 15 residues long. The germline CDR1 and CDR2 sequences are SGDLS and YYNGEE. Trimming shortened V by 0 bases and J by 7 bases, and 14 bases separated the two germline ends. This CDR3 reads CASSVGDRDSQPQHF. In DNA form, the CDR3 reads TGTGCCAGCAGCGTAGGAGACCGAGATAGCCAGCCCCAGCATTTT.

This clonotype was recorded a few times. Written as DNA, the CDR3 is TGTGCCAGCAGCTTTACTAGCGGGGAAGAGACCCAGTACTTC. It yields the protein CASSFTSGEETQYF. The chain joins TRBV11-2 to TRBJ2-5, with 10 positions matching TRBD2. The CDR3 sequence is 14 residues long. The ends lost 3 bases at V and 3 bases at J; junction bases unmatched: 1. CDR1 and CDR2 from the germline V gene are SGHAT and FQNNGV. Full variable domain (rest looked up from reference TRBV11-2 and TRBJ2-5): EAGVAQSPRYKIIEKRQSVAFWCNPISGHATLYWYQQILGQGPKLLIQFQNNGVVDDSQLPKDRFSAERLKGVDSTLKIQPAKLEDSAVYLCASSFTSGEETQYFGPGTRLLVL.

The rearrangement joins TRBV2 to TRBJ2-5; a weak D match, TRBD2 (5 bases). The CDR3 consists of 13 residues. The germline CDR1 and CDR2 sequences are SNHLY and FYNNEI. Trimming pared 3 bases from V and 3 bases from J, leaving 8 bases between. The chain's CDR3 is CASSEAGEETQYF. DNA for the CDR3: TGTGCCAGCAGTGAGGCCGGGGAAGAGACCCAGTACTTC.